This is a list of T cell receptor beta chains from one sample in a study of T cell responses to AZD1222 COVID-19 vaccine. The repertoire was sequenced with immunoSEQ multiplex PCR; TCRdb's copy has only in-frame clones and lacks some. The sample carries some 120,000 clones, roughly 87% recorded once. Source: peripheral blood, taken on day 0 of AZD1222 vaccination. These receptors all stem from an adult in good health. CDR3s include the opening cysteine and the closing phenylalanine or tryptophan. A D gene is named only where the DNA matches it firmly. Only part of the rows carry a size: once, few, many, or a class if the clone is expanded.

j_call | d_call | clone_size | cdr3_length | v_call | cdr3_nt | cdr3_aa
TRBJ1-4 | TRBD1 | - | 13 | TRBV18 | TGTGCCAGCTCACCTGGGACAGACGAAAAACTGTTTTTT | CASSPGTDEKLFF
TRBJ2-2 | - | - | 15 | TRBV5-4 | TGTGCCAGCAGCTTGGCCCGTGCGAACACCGGGGAGCTGTTTTTT | CASSLARANTGELFF
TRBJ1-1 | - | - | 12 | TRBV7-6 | TGTGCCAGCAGCTTTCTCTCCACTGAAGCTTTCTTT | CASSFLSTEAFF
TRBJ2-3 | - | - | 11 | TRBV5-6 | TGTGCCAGCAGCCAGGAGGATACGCAGTATTTT | CASSQEDTQYF
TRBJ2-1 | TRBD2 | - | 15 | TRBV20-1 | TGCAGTGCAAGTGGGACTAGCGGGAGGGGTAATGAGCAGTTCTTC | CSASGTSGRGNEQFF
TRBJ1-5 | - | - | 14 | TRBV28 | TGTGCCAGCAACATGGGGGTAGAGGAGCAGCCCCAGCATTTT | CASNMGVEEQPQHF
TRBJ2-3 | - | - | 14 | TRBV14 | TGTGCCAGCAGCCTGAGAGGGCATGCAGATACGCAGTATTTT | CASSLRGHADTQYF
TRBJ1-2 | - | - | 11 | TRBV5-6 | TGTGCCAGCAGCTTGGCTTGGGGCTACACCTTC | CASSLAWGYTF
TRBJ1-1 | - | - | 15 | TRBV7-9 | TGTGCCAGCAGCTTAGATCAGGCCGGGGGCACTGAAGCTTTCTTT | CASSLDQAGGTEAFF
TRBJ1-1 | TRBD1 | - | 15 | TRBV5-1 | TGCGCCAGCAGCGAGACAGGGGGAATGAACACTGAAGCTTTCTTT | CASSETGGMNTEAFF
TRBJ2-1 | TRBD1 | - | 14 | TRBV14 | TGTGCCAGCAGCTTAGCCCCCCAGGGGGTCGAGCAGTTCTTC | CASSLAPQGVEQFF
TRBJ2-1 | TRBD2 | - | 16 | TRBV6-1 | TGTGCCAGCAGTGCCCCGACTAGCGGGTACTACAATGAGCAGTTCTTC | CASSAPTSGYYNEQFF
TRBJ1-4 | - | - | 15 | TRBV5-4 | TGTGCCAGCAGCCACGAGGCGGGGCCTAATGAAAAACTGTTTTTT | CASSHEAGPNEKLFF
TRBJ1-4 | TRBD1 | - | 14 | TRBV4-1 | TGCGCCAGCAGAAAGGGACAGGGAGGAGAAAAACTGTTTTTT | CASRKGQGGEKLFF
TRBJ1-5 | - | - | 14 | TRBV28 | TGTGCCAGCAGCCAACAGGGCCCCAATCAGCCCCAGCATTTT | CASSQQGPNQPQHF
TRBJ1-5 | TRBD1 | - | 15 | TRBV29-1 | TGCAGCGTAGCATCCGGGACAGGAAGCAATCAGCCCCAGCATTTT | CSVASGTGSNQPQHF
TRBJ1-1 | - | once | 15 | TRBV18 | TGTGCCAGCTCACGGGCCTTGGGACGAGAGACTGAAGCTTTCTTT | CASSRALGRETEAFF
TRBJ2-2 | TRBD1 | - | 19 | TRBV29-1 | TGCAGCGTTGCATCTTTGGGACAGGGCTCACCGAGTGTCACCGGGGAGCTGTTTTTT | CSVASLGQGSPSVTGELFF
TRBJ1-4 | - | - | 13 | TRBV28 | TGTGCCAGCAGGAGATCAACTAATGAAAAACTGTTTTTT | CASRRSTNEKLFF
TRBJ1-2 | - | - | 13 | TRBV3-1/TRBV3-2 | TGTGCCAGCAGCCCCGATTCCAACTATGGCTACACCTTC | CASSPDSNYGYTF
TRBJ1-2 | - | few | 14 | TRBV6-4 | TGTGCCAGCAGTGACGGAGGCACAGGAGATGGCTACACCTTC | CASSDGGTGDGYTF
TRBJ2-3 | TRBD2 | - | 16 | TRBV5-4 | TGTGCCAGCCGCCAGGCAGCGGGAGGAAGCACAGATACGCAGTATTTT | CASRQAAGGSTDTQYF
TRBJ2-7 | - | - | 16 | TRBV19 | TGTGCCAGTAGAGGTTTGGCAGGGTCCTTCACCTACGAGCAGTACTTC | CASRGLAGSFTYEQYF
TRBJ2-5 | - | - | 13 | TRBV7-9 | TGTGCCAGCAGCCCCTCCCTCGGGGAGACCCAGTACTTC | CASSPSLGETQYF
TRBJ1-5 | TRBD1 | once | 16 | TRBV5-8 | TGTGCCAGCAGCTTGCTGACAGGGCCCCACAATCAGCCCCAGCATTTT | CASSLLTGPHNQPQHF
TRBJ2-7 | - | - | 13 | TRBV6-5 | TGTGCCAGCAGGGACCCTTTGAGGTACGAGCAGTACTTC | CASRDPLRYEQYF
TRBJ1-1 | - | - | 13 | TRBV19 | TGTGCCAGTAACCATTGGGGCCCCACTGAAGCTTTCTTT | CASNHWGPTEAFF
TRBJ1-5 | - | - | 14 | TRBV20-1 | TGCAGTGCTAGTTCGGCAGAGTGGGATCAGCCCCAGCATTTT | CSASSAEWDQPQHF
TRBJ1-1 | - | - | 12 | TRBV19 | TGTGCCACCTGGCGGGCCAAGGCTGAAGCTTTCTTT | CATWRAKAEAFF
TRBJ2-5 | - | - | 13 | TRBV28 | TGTGCCAGCAGTTTCGGAGGGGGCGGGACCCAGTACTTC | CASSFGGGGTQYF
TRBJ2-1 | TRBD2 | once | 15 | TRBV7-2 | TGTGCCAGCAGCTTATTGGCGGGAGGACTCAATGAGCAGTTCTTC | CASSLLAGGLNEQFF
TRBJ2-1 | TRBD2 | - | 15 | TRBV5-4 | TGTGCCAGCAGCCCCCCAGGGACTAGTTACAATGAGCAGTTCTTC | CASSPPGTSYNEQFF
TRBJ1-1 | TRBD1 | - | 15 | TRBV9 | TGTGCCAGCAGCAGTTCGGACAGGGGCAACACTGAAGCTTTCTTT | CASSSSDRGNTEAFF
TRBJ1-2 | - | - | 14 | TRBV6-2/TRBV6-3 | TGTGCCAGCAGTTACTACGGAACCAACTATGGCTACACCTTC | CASSYYGTNYGYTF
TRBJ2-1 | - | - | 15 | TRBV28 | TGTGCCAGCAGTGACCGGGACCGATACTACAATGAGCAGTTCTTC | CASSDRDRYYNEQFF
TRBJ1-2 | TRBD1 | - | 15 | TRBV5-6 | TGTGCCAGCAGCTTGGAGGGACAGGGGAACTATGGCTACACCTTC | CASSLEGQGNYGYTF
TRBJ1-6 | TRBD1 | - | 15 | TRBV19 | TGTGCCAGTAGTGCTCGACAGGGGGAGTCTTCACCCCTCCACTTT | CASSARQGESSPLHF
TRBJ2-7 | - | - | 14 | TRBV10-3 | TGTGCCATCAGTGAGTTGGGAACCCGCTACGAGCAGTACTTC | CAISELGTRYEQYF
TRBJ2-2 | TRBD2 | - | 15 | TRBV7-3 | TGTGCCAGCATGGAGCGGGGGGGCCACACCGGGGAGCTGTTTTTT | CASMERGGHTGELFF
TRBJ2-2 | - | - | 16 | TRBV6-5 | TGTGCCAGCAGTTACTCAGTTACTGGGAACACCGGGGAGCTGTTTTTT | CASSYSVTGNTGELFF
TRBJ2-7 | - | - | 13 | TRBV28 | TGTGCCAGCAGTTTCGCGGCCGCCTACGAGCAGTACTTC | CASSFAAAYEQYF
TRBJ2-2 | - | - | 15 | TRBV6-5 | TGTGCCAGCAGTAAGGGTTACGCGAACACCGGGGAGCTGTTTTTT | CASSKGYANTGELFF
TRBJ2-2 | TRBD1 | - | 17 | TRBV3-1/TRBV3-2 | TGTGCCAGCACCTACAGGTCGGGACAGGGAAGAACCGGGGAGCTGTTTTTT | CASTYRSGQGRTGELFF
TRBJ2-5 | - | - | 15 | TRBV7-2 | TGTGCCAGCAGCTTAGTCGCGGGGACCCAAGAGACCCAGTACTTC | CASSLVAGTQETQYF
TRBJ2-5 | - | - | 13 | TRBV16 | TGTGCCAGCAGAGCGGCCTTGGGGGAGACCCAGTACTTC | CASRAALGETQYF
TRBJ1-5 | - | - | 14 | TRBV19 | TGTGCCAGTAGTATAGATCTTGAGGATCAGCCCCAGCATTTT | CASSIDLEDQPQHF
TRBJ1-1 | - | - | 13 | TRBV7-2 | TGTGCCAGCACCGCGACAGGCACCGACGAAGCTTTCTTT | CASTATGTDEAFF